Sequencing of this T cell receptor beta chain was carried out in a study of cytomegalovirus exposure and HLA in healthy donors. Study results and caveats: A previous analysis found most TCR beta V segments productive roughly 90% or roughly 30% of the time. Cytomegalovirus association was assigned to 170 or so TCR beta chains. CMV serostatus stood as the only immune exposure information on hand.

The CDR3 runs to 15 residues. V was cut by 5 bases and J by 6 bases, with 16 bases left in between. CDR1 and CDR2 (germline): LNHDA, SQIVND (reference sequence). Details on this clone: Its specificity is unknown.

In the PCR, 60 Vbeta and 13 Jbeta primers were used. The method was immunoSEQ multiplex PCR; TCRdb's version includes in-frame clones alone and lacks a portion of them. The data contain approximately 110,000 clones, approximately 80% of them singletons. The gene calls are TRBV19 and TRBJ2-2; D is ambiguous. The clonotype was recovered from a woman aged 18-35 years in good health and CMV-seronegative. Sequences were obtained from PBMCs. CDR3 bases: TGTGCCAGTAGTCCCGCAGTAAAGACACCCGGGGAGCTGTTTTTT. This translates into CASSPAVKTPGELFF.